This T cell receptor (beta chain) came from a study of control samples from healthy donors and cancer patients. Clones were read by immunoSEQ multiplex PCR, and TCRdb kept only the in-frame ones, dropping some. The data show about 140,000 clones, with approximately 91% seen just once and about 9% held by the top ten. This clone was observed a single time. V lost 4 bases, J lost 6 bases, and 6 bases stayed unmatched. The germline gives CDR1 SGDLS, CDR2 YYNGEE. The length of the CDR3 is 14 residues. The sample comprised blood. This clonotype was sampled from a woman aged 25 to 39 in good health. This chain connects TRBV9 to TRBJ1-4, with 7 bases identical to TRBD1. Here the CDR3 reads CASSRGTADEKLFF. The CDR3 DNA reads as TGTGCCAGCAGCCGCGGGACAGCTGATGAAAAACTGTTTTTT.